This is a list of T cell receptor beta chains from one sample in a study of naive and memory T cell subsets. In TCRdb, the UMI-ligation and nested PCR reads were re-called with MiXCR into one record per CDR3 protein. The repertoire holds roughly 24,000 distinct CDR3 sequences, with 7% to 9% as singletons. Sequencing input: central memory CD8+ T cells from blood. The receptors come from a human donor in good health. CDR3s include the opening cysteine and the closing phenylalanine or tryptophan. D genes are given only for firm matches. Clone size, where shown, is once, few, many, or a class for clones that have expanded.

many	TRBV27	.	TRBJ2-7	CASSSSLTGGSYEQYF	TGTGCCAGCAGTTCGAGCCTGACAGGAGGCTCTTACGAGCAGTACTTC
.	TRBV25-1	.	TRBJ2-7	CASSATGSYEQYF	TGTGCCAGCAGTGCGACTGGATCCTACGAGCAGTACTTC
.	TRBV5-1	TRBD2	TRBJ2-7	CASSPGLAGGLTDYEQYF	TGCGCCAGCAGCCCCGGACTAGCGGGAGGCTTAACCGACTACGAGCAGTACTTC
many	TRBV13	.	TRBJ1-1	CASSQYGGEAFF	TGTGCCAGCAGCCAATACGGAGGAGAAGCTTTCTTT
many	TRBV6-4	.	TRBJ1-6	CASSPDGHNSPLHF	TGTGCCAGCAGTCCCGACGGACATAATTCACCCCTCCACTTT
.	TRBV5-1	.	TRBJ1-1	CASSLTYTLGTEAFF	TGCGCCAGCAGCTTGACGTATACACTTGGCACTGAAGCTTTCTTT
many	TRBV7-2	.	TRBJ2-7	CASSLGVGGYEQYF	TGTGCCAGCAGCTTAGGCGTGGGAGGATACGAGCAGTACTTC
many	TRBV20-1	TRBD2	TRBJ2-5	CSARLAGGKETQYF	TGCAGTGCTAGACTGGCGGGAGGTAAAGAGACCCAGTACTTC
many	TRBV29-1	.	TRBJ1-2	CSVEDLRPGYTF	TGCAGCGTTGAAGATCTTAGGCCTGGCTACACCTTC
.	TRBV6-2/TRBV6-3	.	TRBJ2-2	CASRTAHDTGELFF	TGTGCCAGCCGGACAGCGCATGACACCGGGGAGCTGTTTTTT
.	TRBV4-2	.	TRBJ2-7	CASSHQSYEQYF	TGTGCCAGCAGCCACCAGAGCTACGAGCAGTACTTC
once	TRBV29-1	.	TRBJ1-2	CSVAGRGSYTF	TGCAGCGTTGCAGGGCGGGGTAGCTACACCTTC
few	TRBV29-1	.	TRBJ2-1	CSVEDPGASSYNEQFF	TGCAGCGTTGAAGATCCCGGGGCGAGCTCCTACAATGAGCAGTTCTTC
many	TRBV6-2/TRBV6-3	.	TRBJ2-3	CASSYGSETDTQYF	TGTGCCAGCAGTTATGGCAGCGAGACAGATACGCAGTATTTT
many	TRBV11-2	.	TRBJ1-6	CASSLDLWRETGNLFYNSPLHF	TGTGCCAGCAGCTTAGATCTGTGGAGGGAAACAGGAAACCTTTTCTATAATTCACCCCTCCACTTT
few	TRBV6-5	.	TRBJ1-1	CASSPGPSVNTEAFF	TGTGCCAGCAGCCCTGGACCGTCGGTGAACACTGAAGCTTTCTTT
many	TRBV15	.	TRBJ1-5	CATSRDLGGFKGWTPMINQPQHF	TGTGCCACCAGCAGAGATCTGGGGGGGTTTAAGGGGTGGACCCCAATGATCAATCAGCCCCAGCATTTT
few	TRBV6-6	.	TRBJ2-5	CASSYSNPRETQYF	TGTGCCAGCAGTTACTCGAACCCCCGGGAGACCCAGTACTTC
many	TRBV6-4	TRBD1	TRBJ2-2	CASSEQGDTGELFF	TGTGCCAGCAGTGAACAGGGGGACACCGGGGAGCTGTTTTTT
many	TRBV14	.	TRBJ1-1	CASSKDTEAFF	TGTGCCAGCAGCAAGGACACTGAAGCTTTCTTT
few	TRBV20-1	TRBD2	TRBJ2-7	CSADGGTTSGMAYEQYF	TGCAGTGCTGATGGGGGGACGACTAGCGGGATGGCCTACGAGCAGTACTTC
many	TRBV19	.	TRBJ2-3	CASKDSGESSTDTQYF	TGTGCCAGTAAGGATAGCGGAGAGTCTAGCACAGATACGCAGTATTTT
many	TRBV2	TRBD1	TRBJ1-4	CASGDSLNEKLFF	TGTGCCAGCGGGGACAGCCTTAATGAAAAACTGTTTTTT
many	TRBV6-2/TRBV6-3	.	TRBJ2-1	CASSYVHYQTDEQFF	TGTGCCAGCAGTTACGTCCACTACCAAACGGATGAGCAGTTCTTC
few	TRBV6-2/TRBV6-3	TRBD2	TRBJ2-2	CASSVAGEAGELFF	TGTGCCAGCAGCGTCGCGGGGGAGGCCGGGGAGCTGTTTTTT
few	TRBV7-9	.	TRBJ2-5	CASSILIETQYF	TGTGCCAGCAGCATACTCATCGAGACCCAGTACTTC
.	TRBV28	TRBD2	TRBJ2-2	CASSLSLAGGANTGELFF	TGTGCCAGCAGTTTGTCACTAGCGGGAGGCGCGAACACCGGGGAGCTGTTTTTT
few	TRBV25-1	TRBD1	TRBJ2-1	CASSEWGTGGLNEQFF	TGTGCCAGCAGTGAATGGGGGACAGGGGGCCTAAATGAGCAGTTCTTC
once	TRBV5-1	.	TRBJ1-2	CASSTYQEDGYTF	TGCGCCAGCAGCACCTATCAGGAAGATGGCTACACCTTC
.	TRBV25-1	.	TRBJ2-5	CASDWDVQETQYF	TGTGCCAGCGACTGGGACGTTCAAGAGACCCAGTACTTC
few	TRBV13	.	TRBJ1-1	CASSLGREISEAFF	TGTGCCAGCAGCCTGGGCAGGGAAATCTCTGAAGCTTTCTTT
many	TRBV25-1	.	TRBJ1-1	CASSDLGYTEAFF	TGTGCCAGCAGTGATTTGGGGTACACTGAAGCTTTCTTT
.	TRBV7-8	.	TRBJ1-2	CASSLGAGDPNYGYTF	TGTGCCAGCAGCTTAGGGGCGGGGGATCCTAACTATGGCTACACCTTC
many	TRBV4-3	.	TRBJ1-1	CASSQDRGGTEAFF	TGCGCCAGCAGCCAAGATCGGGGGGGCACTGAAGCTTTCTTT
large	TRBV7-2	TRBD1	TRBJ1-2	CASFARGTVYGYTF	TGTGCCAGCTTCGCCAGGGGGACCGTCTATGGCTACACCTTC
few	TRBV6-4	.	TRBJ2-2	CASSDSAGAAGELFF	TGTGCCAGCAGTGACTCTGCGGGGGCTGCCGGGGAGCTGTTTTTT
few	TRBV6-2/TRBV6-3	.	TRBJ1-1	CASSYSVTEAFF	TGTGCCAGCAGTTACTCGGTAACAGAAGCTTTCTTT
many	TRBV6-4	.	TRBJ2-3	CASSESEETDTQYF	TGTGCCAGCAGTGAAAGTGAGGAAACAGATACGCAGTATTTT